This TCR beta chain was found in a study of Graves' ophthalmopathy and Graves' hyperthyroidism. In its sample, this clonotype was seen many times. The CDR3 is made up of 15 amino acids. Trimming cost V 2 bases and J 2 bases; bases outside gene matches: 4. Germline values: CDR1 MDHEN, CDR2 SYDVKM. Amplification of the TCR beta CDR3 regions used RNA transcripts (as template). First-round RT-PCR with HTBI primers preceded a second-round multiplex PCR. TCRdb re-derived calls from the multiplex PCR reads in MiXCR, one entry per CDR3 protein. The table includes some 370,000 distinct CDR3 sequences, 15% to 20% detected once.

The sequenced sample consisted of peripheral blood. This receptor was taken from an adult woman with stable Graves' hyperthyroidism. The chain is built from TRBV28 and TRBJ2-7; 9 nucleotides match TRBD2. DNA of the CDR3: TGTGCCAGCAGTTTAAAGGCTAGCGGGACCTACGAGCAGTACTTC. Protein: CASSLKASGTYEQYF.